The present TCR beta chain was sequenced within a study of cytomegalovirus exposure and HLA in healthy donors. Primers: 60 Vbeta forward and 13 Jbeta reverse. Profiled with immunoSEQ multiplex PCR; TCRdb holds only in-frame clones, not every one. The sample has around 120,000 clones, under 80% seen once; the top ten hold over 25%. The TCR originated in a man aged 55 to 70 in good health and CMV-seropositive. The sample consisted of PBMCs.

CDR3 sequence (DNA): TGTGCCAGCAGCCCATGGTTCCGGGGACAGAGTTCTGGAAACACCATATATTTT. Translating it yields CASSPWFRGQSSGNTIYF. V usage is TRBV7-9 and J usage is TRBJ1-3, with 7 bases identical to TRBD1. Germline loops: CDR1 SEHNR, CDR2 FQNEAQ (reference sequence). With 5 bases clipped from V and 1 base from J, the junction kept 14 bases outside the gene matches. The CDR3 length is 18 residues.